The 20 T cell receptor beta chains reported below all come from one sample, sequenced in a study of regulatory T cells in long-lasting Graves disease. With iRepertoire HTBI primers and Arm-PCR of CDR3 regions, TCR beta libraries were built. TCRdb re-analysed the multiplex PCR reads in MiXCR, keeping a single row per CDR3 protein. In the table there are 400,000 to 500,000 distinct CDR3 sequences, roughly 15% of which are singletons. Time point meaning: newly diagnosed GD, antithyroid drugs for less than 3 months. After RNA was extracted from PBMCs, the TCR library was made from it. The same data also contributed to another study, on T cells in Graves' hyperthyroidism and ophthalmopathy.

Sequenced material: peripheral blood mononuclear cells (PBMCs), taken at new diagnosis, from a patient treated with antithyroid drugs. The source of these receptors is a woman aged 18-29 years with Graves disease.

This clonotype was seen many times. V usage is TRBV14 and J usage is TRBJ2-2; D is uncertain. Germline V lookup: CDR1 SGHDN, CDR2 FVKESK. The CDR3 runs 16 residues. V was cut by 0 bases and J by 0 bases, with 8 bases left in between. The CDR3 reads CASSQEPATNTGELFF. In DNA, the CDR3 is TGTGCCAGCAGCCAAGAACCAGCCACGAACACCGGGGAGCTGTTTTTT.

Written as DNA, the CDR3 is TGTGCCAGCAGCCGCGCGGGAGGGCCGGGGAATGAGCAGTTCTTC. As protein: CASSRAGGPGNEQFF. The gene calls are TRBV9 and TRBJ2-1, with 9 nucleotides matching TRBD2. V dropped 4 bases and J dropped 7; count of bases not matched to a gene: 9. The CDR3 loop spans 15 amino acids. Germline CDR1 SGDLS, CDR2 YYNGEE.

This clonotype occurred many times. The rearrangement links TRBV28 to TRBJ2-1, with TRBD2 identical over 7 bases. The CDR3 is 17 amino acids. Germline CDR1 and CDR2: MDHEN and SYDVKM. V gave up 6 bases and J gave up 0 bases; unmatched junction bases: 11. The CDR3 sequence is CASSGASGTSSYNEQFF. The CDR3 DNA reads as TGTGCCAGCAGCGGGGCTAGCGGTACTAGCTCCTACAATGAGCAGTTCTTC.

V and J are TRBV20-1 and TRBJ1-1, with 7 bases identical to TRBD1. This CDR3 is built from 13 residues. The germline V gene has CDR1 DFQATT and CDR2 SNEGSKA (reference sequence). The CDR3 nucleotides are TGCAGACAGGGGTCCGACATGAACACTGAAGCTTTCTTT. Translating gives CRQGSDMNTEAFF.

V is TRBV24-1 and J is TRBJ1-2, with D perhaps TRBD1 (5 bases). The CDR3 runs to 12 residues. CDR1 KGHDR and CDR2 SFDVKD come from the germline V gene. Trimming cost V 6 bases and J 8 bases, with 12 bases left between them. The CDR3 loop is CATSKGLGGYTF. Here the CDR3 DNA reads TGTGCCACCAGTAAGGGGTTAGGCGGCTACACCTTC.

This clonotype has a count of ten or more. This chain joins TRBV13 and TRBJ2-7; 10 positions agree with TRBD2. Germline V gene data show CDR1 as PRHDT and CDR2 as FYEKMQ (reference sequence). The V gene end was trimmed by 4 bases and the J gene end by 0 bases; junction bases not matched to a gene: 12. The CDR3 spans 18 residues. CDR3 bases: TGTGCCAGCAGCTCCTCTTACCCGGGACTAGCGCTCTCCTACGAGCAGTACTTC. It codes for CASSSSYPGLALSYEQYF.

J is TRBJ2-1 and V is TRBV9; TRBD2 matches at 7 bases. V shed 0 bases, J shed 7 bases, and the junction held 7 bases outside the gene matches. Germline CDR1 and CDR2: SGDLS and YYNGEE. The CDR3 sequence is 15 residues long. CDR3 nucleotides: TGTGCCAGCAGCGTAGATCCGGGAGGAGAAAATGAGCAGTTCTTC. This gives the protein CASSVDPGGENEQFF. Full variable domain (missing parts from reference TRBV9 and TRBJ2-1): DSGVTQTPKHLITATGQRVTLRCSPRSGDLSVYWYQQSLDQGLQFLIQYYNGEERAKGNILERFSAQQFPDLHSELNLSSLELGDSALYFCASSVDPGGENEQFFGPGTRLTVL.

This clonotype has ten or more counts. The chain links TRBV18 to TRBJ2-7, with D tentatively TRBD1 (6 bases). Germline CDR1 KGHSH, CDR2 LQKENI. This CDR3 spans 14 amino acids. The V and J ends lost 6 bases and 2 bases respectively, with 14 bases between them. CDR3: CASSPGVSAYEQYF. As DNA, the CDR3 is TGTGCCAGCTCCCCAGGGGTCAGTGCCTACGAGCAGTACTTC.

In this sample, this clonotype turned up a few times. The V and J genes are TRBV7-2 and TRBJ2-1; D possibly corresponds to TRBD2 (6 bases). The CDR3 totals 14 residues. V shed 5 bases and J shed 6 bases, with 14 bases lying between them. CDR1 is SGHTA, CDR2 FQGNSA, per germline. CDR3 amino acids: CASSPSGLSNEQFF. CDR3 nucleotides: TGTGCCAGCAGCCCCAGCGGGTTGAGCAATGAGCAGTTCTTC.

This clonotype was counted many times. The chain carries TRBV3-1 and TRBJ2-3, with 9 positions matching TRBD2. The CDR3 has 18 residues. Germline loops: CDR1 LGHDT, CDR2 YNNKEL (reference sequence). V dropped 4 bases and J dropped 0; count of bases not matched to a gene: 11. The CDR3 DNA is TGTGCCAGCAGCCGGACCCCAGAGGGACTAGCAAGCACAGATACGCAGTATTTT. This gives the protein CASSRTPEGLASTDTQYF.

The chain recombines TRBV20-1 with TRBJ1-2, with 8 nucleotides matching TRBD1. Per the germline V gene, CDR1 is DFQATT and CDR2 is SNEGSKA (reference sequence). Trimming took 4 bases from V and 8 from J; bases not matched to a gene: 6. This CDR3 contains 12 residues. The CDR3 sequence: CSATDRGRGYTF. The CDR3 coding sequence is TGCAGTGCTACCGACAGGGGTAGAGGCTACACCTTC.

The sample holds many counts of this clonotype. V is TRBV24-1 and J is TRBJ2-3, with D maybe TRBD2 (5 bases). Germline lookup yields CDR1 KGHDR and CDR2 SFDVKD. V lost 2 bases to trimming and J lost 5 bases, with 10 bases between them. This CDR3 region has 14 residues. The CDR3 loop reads CATSDYREGDTQYF. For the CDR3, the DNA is TGTGCCACCAGTGATTACCGAGAGGGAGATACGCAGTATTTT.

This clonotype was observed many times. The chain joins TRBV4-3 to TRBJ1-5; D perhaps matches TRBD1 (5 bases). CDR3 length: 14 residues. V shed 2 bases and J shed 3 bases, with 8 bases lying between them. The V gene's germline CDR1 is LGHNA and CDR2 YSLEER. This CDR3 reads CASSQTGANQPQHF. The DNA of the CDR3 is TGCGCCAGCAGCCAAACCGGGGCCAATCAGCCCCAGCATTTT.

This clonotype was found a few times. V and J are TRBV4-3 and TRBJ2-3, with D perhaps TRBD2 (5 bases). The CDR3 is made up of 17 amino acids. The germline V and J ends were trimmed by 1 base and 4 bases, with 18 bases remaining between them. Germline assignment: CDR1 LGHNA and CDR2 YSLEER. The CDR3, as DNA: TGCGCCAGCAGCCAAGTGCGGCGTCAGGCGAGGGCAGATACGCAGTATTTT. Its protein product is CASSQVRRQARADTQYF.

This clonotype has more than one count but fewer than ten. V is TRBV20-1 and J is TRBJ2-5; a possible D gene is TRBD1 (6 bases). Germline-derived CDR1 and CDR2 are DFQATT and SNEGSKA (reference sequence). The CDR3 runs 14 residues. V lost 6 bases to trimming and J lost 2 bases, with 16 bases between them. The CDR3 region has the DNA TGCAGTGCCCTCTCGGACAGCTCGCAAGAGACCCAGTACTTC. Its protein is CSALSDSSQETQYF.

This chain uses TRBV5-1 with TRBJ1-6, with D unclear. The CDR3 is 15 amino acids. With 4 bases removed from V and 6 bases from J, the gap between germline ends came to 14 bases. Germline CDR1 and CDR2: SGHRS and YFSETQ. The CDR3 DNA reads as TGCGCCAGCAGCCACGAAACGGGAGGTAATTCACCCCTCCACTTT. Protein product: CASSHETGGNSPLHF.

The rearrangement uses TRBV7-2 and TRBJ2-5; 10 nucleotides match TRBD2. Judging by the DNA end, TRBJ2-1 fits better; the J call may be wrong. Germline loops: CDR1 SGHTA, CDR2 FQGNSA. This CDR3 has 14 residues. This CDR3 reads CASSRLAGDNEQFF. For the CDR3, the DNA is TGTGCCAGCAGCCGCCTAGCGGGGGACAATGAGCAGTTCTTC.

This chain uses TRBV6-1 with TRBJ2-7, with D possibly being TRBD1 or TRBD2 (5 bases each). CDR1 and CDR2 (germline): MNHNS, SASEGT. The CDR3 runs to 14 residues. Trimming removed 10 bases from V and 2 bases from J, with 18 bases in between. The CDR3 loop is CATQALRGAYEQYF. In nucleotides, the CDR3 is TGTGCCACCCAGGCTCTCCGGGGCGCCTACGAGCAGTACTTC.

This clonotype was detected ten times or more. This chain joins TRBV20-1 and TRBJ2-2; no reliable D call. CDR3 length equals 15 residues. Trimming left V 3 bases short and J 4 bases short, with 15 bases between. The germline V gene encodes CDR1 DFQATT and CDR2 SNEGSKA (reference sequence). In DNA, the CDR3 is TGCAGTGCTAGGGGGATTAGTCTCCGCACCGGGGAGCTGTTTTTT. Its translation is CSARGISLRTGELFF.

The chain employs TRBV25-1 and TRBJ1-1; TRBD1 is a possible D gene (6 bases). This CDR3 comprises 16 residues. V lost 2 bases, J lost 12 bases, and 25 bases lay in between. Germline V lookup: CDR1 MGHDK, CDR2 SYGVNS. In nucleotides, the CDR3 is TGTGCCAGCAGTGAAATGAACCCCGTTTCCCGGGACATAACTTTCTTT. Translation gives CASSEMNPVSRDITFF.